The 15 T cell receptor beta chains reported below all come from one sample, sequenced in a study of human T cells and chemical hapten exposure. TCRdb recomputed calls from the RACE reads with MiXCR, one row per CDR3 protein. This sample carries about 62,000 distinct CDR3 sequences, around 7% of them seen once, and the ten largest clones take about 1.5%. The time point is: pre-sensitization, week 0. Sample treatment: therapeutic diphenylcyclopropenone sensitization with weekly scalp DPC. Material: whole blood, obtained in connection with sensitization to the hapten diphenylcyclopropenone (DPC). The source of these receptors is a woman aged 30 to 39 with alopecia areata. Some clones in this sample may be carry-over from other donors' samples.

To note about this clonotype: Since a much larger clone is just one base distant, this may be a read error. CDR3 loop: CASMGQGGYEQYF. For the CDR3, the DNA is TGTGCCAGCATGGGACAGGGAGGTTACGAGCAGTACTTC. The chain employs TRBV2 and TRBJ2-7, with 9 bases lining up with TRBD1. Germline CDR1 is SNHLY and CDR2 is FYNNEI. The trim removed 7 bases at V and 4 bases at J, leaving 5 bases unmatched. This CDR3 comprises 13 residues.

This clonotype has ten or more counts. The chain recombines TRBV6-1 with TRBJ2-7; TRBD2 aligns across 8 bases. This CDR3 has 15 amino acids. Germline V gene data show CDR1 as MNHNS and CDR2 as SASEGT. J lost 1 base, V lost 3 bases, and 5 bases had no gene match. CDR3 amino acids: CASSEERGFSYEQYF. The CDR3 coding sequence is TGTGCCAGCAGTGAGGAGCGGGGGTTTTCCTACGAGCAGTACTTC.

There are a few counts of this clonotype. The J gene is TRBJ1-6, the V gene TRBV28; TRBD1 matches at 7 bases. This CDR3 spans 17 amino acids. The germline gives CDR1 MDHEN, CDR2 SYDVKM. Trimming removed 5 bases from V and 4 bases from J; junction bases left unmatched: 11. DNA for the CDR3: TGTGCCAGCAGTGGGGGGAGCTGGGGACAGTATAATTCACCCCTCCACTTT. Amino acid sequence: CASSGGSWGQYNSPLHF.

V and J are TRBV20-1 and TRBJ1-1; 8 bases agree with TRBD1. V lost 6 bases and J lost 0; bases outside the gene matches: 3. The CDR3 covers 13 residues. Germline CDR1 reads DFQATT; CDR2 reads SNEGSKA (reference sequence). The CDR3 DNA is TGCAGTGCCAGGACAGGGATGAACACTGAAGCTTTCTTT. Translated, it gives CSARTGMNTEAFF.

In its sample, this clonotype was seen many times. The V call is TRBV29-1, the J call TRBJ2-3; unclear D gene. The germline V and J ends were trimmed by 2 bases and 6 bases, with 6 bases remaining between them. The CDR3 sequence is 11 residues long. CDR1 and CDR2 (germline): SQVTM, ANQGSEA. The CDR3 DNA is TGCAGCGTTGAACCCGCGGATACGCAGTATTTT. It translates to CSVEPADTQYF.

In this sample, this clonotype turned up many times. V and J are TRBV20-1 and TRBJ1-1; maybe TRBD1 (5 bases). CDR1 and CDR2 (germline): DFQATT, SNEGSKA (reference sequence). The CDR3 is 15 amino acids. Trimming cost V 0 bases and J 0 bases, with 11 bases left between them. Written as DNA, the CDR3 is TGCAGTGCTAGAGACAGGGAAAACATGAACACTGAAGCTTTCTTT. It specifies CSARDRENMNTEAFF.

This clonotype appeared many times. J is TRBJ2-3 and V is TRBV29-1; D is uncertain. The germline V gene encodes CDR1 SQVTM and CDR2 ANQGSEA. The length of the CDR3 is 13 residues. Trimming stripped 7 bases from V and 0 bases from J, with 11 bases between. This CDR3 is CSAVASSTDTQYF. CDR3 nucleotide sequence: TGCAGCGCCGTAGCTTCTAGCACAGATACGCAGTATTTT.

This clonotype was seen many times. V usage is TRBV7-2 and J usage is TRBJ1-6, with TRBD1 identical over 10 bases. Germline CDR1 reads SGHTA; CDR2 reads FQGNSA. Trimming removed 8 bases from V and 7 bases from J; junction bases left unmatched: 5. This CDR3 contains 14 residues. This CDR3 is CASGGTGVNSPLHF. The CDR3, as DNA: TGTGCCAGCGGAGGGACAGGGGTCAATTCACCCCTCCACTTT.

This clonotype has ten or more counts. V and J are TRBV12-5 and TRBJ2-7; 9 positions agree with TRBD1. With 7 bases clipped from V and 4 bases from J, the junction kept 11 bases outside the gene matches. CDR3 length: 15 amino acids. The germline V gene encodes CDR1 LGHNT and CDR2 FRNRAP. CDR3 sequence: CASALTGTGLYEQYF. The CDR3 DNA reads as TGTGCTAGTGCCCTCACCGGGACAGGGCTTTACGAGCAGTACTTC.

This clonotype has a handful of counts. The chain links TRBV5-8 to TRBJ1-5; D gene ambiguous. Between the trimmed V and J ends, which lost 2 bases and 8 bases, there was a span of 17 bases. Germline values: CDR1 SGHTS, CDR2 YDEGEE. The CDR3 sequence is 15 residues long. This CDR3 is CASSFTSQSFEPQHF. The CDR3 DNA sequence: TGTGCCAGCAGCTTTACGTCGCAGTCATTCGAGCCCCAGCATTTT.

This clonotype was seen repeatedly, ten times or more. The V call is TRBV30, the J call TRBJ1-6, with 10 bases fitting TRBD1. V trimming: 0 bases; J trimming: 9 bases; junction bases outside the gene matches: 2. The CDR3 loop spans 14 amino acids. Per the germline V gene, CDR1 is GTSNPN and CDR2 is SVGIG (reference sequence). The CDR3 loop is CAWSVGTGVSPLHF. For the CDR3, the DNA is TGTGCCTGGAGTGTCGGGACAGGGGTTTCACCCCTCCACTTT.

This chain links TRBV18 with TRBJ2-3, with 14 nucleotides matching TRBD2. This CDR3 is 18 amino acids long. Per germline, CDR1 KGHSH and CDR2 LQKENI. V was clipped by 5 bases and J by 1 base; unmatched bases: 8. DNA for the CDR3: TGTGCCAGCTCATTATGGACTAGCGGGGGGCCGGGCACAGATACGCAGTATTTT. Translated, it gives CASSLWTSGGPGTDTQYF. Using reference TRBV18 and TRBJ2-3 for the parts outside the CDR3, the full variable domain is NAGVMQNPRHLVRRRGQEARLRCSPMKGHSHVYWYRQLPEEGLKFMVYLQKENIIDESGMPKERFSAEFPKEGPSILRIQQVVRGDSAAYFCASSLWTSGGPGTDTQYFGPGTRLTVL.

This clonotype was picked up many times. The V gene is TRBV6-5, the J gene TRBJ2-7; D unclear. The CDR3 consists of 13 residues. V dropped 7 bases and J dropped 0 bases, with 10 bases sitting between them. Germline-derived CDR1 and CDR2 are MNHEY and SVGAGI. The CDR3 DNA sequence: TGTGCCAGCAAGGGCGCGAGCTCCTACGAGCAGTACTTC. Amino acid sequence: CASKGASSYEQYF.

The table lists this clonotype with many counts. The J gene is TRBJ2-1, the V gene TRBV7-2; no clear D. The CDR3 sequence is 15 residues long. Germline V CDR1 and CDR2: SGHTA, FQGNSA. Trimming removed 2 bases from V and 0 bases from J, with 8 bases in between. The CDR3 here is CASSLPVSSYNEQFF. CDR3 coding DNA: TGTGCCAGCAGCTTACCCGTGAGCTCCTACAATGAGCAGTTCTTC.

This chain joins TRBV19 and TRBJ2-1, with D perhaps matching TRBD2 (5 bases). The CDR3 sequence is 16 residues long. Germline CDR1 and CDR2: LNHDA and SQIVND (reference sequence). V dropped 3 bases and J dropped 0 bases, with 12 bases sitting between them. CDR3 region: CASSMVAPGSYNEQFF. CDR3 DNA: TGTGCCAGTAGTATGGTAGCGCCAGGCTCCTACAATGAGCAGTTCTTC. The full variable domain, in which reference TRBV19 and TRBJ2-1 provide the parts outside the CDR3, is DGGITQSPKYLFRKEGQNVTLSCEQNLNHDAMYWYRQDPGQGLRLIYYSQIVNDFQKGDIAEGYSVSREKKESFPLTVTSAQKNPTAFYLCASSMVAPGSYNEQFFGPGTRLTVL.